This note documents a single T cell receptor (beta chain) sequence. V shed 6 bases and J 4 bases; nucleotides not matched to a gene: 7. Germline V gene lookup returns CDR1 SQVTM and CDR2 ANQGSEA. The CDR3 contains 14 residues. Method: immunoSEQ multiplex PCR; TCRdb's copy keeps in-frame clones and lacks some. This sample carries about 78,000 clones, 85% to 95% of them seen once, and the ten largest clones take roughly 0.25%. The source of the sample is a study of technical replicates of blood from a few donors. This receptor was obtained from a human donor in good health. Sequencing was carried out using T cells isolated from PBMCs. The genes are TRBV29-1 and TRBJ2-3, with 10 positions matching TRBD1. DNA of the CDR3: TGCAGCGTCCCCTGGGACAGGGGATCAGATACGCAGTATTTT. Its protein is CSVPWDRGSDTQYF.